One and the same sample provided the 5 T cell receptor beta chains below, sequenced in a study of T cell repertoires in cytomegalovirus infection. Their recognized antigens are unknown. One entry per CDR3 protein results from TCRdb running MiXCR on the reads. The sample consists of roughly 120,000 distinct CDR3 sequences, 30% of them appearing once. The source was CD8+ T cells from cultured PBMCs, collected from culture after CMV antigen stimulation. The receptor source for this set is a human donor in good health (CMV status not recorded). Some clones in this sample may be carry-over from other donors' samples.

This clonotype was seen ten or more times. This chain connects TRBV7-2 to TRBJ2-7; the D is unclear. Germline CDR1 SGHTA, CDR2 FQGNSA. V lost 3 bases to trimming and J lost 4 bases, with 4 bases between them. The CDR3 has 11 residues. The CDR3 loop reads CASSFNYEQYF. The CDR3 region has the DNA TGTGCCAGCAGCTTCAATTACGAGCAGTACTTC.

The chain links TRBV20-1 to TRBJ1-5; TRBD1 is a possible D gene (6 bases). V shed 6 bases and J shed 0 bases, with 9 bases lying between them. The length of the CDR3 is 13 residues. The germline V gene encodes CDR1 DFQATT and CDR2 SNEGSKA (reference sequence). CDR3 region: CSAGQFSNQPQHF. As DNA, the CDR3 is TGCAGTGCCGGACAGTTTAGCAATCAGCCCCAGCATTTT.

This clonotype was observed many times. The genes are TRBV7-2 and TRBJ2-7; D may be TRBD2 (5 bases). The CDR3 covers 14 residues. Trimming removed 1 base at V and 4 bases at J, with 11 bases between. Germline-derived CDR1 and CDR2 are SGHTA and FQGNSA. CDR3 protein: CASSLDGLSYEQYF. In DNA form, the CDR3 reads TGTGCCAGCAGCTTAGATGGACTCAGTTACGAGCAGTACTTC.

This clonotype was seen a few times. The genes are TRBV11-3 and TRBJ2-1; D assignment may be TRBD1 or TRBD2 (5 bases each). V was pared by 0 bases and J by 2 bases, with 8 bases between. This CDR3 is 15 amino acids long. Germline CDR1 and CDR2: SGHNT and YENEEA. Written as DNA, the CDR3 is TGTGCCAGCAGCTTAGATGGGGGACCCTACAATGAGCAGTTCTTC. This encodes CASSLDGGPYNEQFF.

This clonotype was seen more than once but under ten times. The chain combines TRBV7-9 with TRBJ2-7; D might be TRBD1 (6 bases). Trimming took 5 bases from V and 6 from J, leaving 20 bases between them. Germline V gene sequence: CDR1 SEHNR, CDR2 FQNEAQ (reference sequence). The CDR3 is made up of 15 amino acids. For the CDR3, the DNA is TGTGCCAGCAGCAACGAGTGGACAGCTGGCGTCGAGCAGTACTTC. Its translation: CASSNEWTAGVEQYF.